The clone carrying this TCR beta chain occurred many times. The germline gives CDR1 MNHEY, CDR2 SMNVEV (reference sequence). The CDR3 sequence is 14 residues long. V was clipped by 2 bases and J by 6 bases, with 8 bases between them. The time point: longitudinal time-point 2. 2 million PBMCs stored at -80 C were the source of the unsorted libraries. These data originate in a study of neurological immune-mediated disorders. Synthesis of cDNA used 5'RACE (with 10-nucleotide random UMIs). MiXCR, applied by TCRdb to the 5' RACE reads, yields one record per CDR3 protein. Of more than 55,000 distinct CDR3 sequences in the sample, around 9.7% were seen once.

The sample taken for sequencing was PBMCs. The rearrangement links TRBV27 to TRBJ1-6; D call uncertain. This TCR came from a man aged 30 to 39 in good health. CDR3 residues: CASSLGPINSPLHF. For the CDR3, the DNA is TGTGCCAGCAGTTTAGGCCCGATTAATTCACCCCTCCACTTT.